Listed below are T cell receptor beta chains from one sample, sequenced in a study of blood T cell repertoires in COVID-19. Assay used: immunoSEQ multiplex PCR; TCRdb lists only in-frame clones, some missing. The profile covers 300,000 to 400,000 clones, with 90% to 95% appearing a single time and roughly 3.9% taken by the ten largest. The sequenced material came from PBMCs or T cells enriched from blood (not recorded which). The source of these receptors is a woman in her twenties or thirties who had been exposed to COVID-19. Each CDR3 is given with its conserved first and last residue. The D gene is left open where the match is weak. For some rows the clone size is stated as once, few or many, or as a class when expanded; others skip it.

v_gene	j_gene	abundance	d_gene	CDR3aa	CDR3nt
TRBV19	TRBJ2-3	.	TRBD2	CASSRRLAGDRTDTQYF	TGTGCCAGTAGTAGAAGACTAGCGGGGGATAGGACAGATACGCAGTATTTT
TRBV19	TRBJ1-2	once	.	CASNSSREPGGYTF	TGTGCCAGTAATTCCTCCCGGGAACCAGGAGGCTACACCTTC
TRBV7-9	TRBJ2-7	.	.	CASSLGGAGYSYEQYF	TGTGCCAGCAGCTTAGGTGGAGCGGGTTACTCCTACGAGCAGTACTTC
TRBV5-6	TRBJ1-4	.	TRBD1	CASSLVETGREKLFF	TGTGCCAGCAGCTTGGTGGAGACAGGGAGAGAAAAACTGTTTTTT
TRBV7-6	TRBJ2-5	.	TRBD1	CASSLVQGPKTQYF	TGTGCCAGCAGCTTAGTACAGGGGCCAAAGACCCAGTACTTC
TRBV24-1	TRBJ2-2	.	.	CATMSPRTGELFF	TGTGCCACCATGTCACCGAGGACCGGGGAGCTGTTTTTT
TRBV5-4	TRBJ1-1	once	.	CASSHRDGFTEAFF	TGTGCCAGCAGCCACCGGGATGGGTTCACTGAAGCTTTCTTT
TRBV5-6	TRBJ2-7	.	TRBD1	CASSWARRGRPSYEQYF	TGTGCCAGCAGCTGGGCACGTAGGGGGCGGCCCTCCTACGAGCAGTACTTC
TRBV2	TRBJ2-1	.	TRBD1	CASSQQGADNEQFF	TGTGCCAGCTCTCAACAGGGGGCGGACAATGAGCAGTTCTTC
TRBV19	TRBJ1-5	.	TRBD1	CASRFNRQGNQPQHF	TGTGCCAGTAGGTTCAACAGACAGGGGAATCAGCCCCAGCATTTT
TRBV7-9	TRBJ1-3	.	.	CASSSPTIRSGNTIYF	TGTGCCAGCAGCTCGCCGACAATTCGCTCTGGAAACACCATATATTTT
TRBV5-1	TRBJ1-1	.	TRBD1	CASRDRDRGSTEAFF	TGCGCCAGCAGAGACCGGGACAGGGGGTCGACTGAAGCTTTCTTT
TRBV7-2	TRBJ2-5	.	TRBD1	CASSFSFGRGQETQYF	TGTGCCAGCAGCTTTAGCTTTGGCAGGGGGCAAGAGACCCAGTACTTC
TRBV6-2/TRBV6-3	TRBJ1-4	.	TRBD1	CASSRQGAKEKLFF	TGTGCCAGCAGTCGACAGGGGGCAAAGGAAAAACTGTTTTTT
TRBV6-1	TRBJ2-7	.	TRBD1	CASSEADRGRFYEQYF	TGTGCCAGCAGTGAGGCCGACAGGGGTCGTTTCTACGAGCAGTACTTC
TRBV6-5	TRBJ1-3	.	.	CASSYSGGAGNTIYF	TGTGCCAGCAGTTACTCGGGGGGGGCTGGAAACACCATATATTTT
TRBV5-6	TRBJ1-2	.	TRBD1	CASSFPGQGYGYTF	TGTGCCAGCAGCTTCCCGGGACAGGGCTATGGCTACACCTTC
TRBV6-5	TRBJ1-5	.	TRBD1	CASRQGRYQPQHF	TGTGCCAGCAGACAGGGGCGGTATCAGCCCCAGCATTTT
TRBV9	TRBJ2-7	.	.	CASSVGQANSYEQYF	TGTGCCAGCAGCGTAGGGCAGGCCAACTCCTACGAGCAGTACTTC
TRBV7-8	TRBJ1-3	.	.	CASTPTGGWGNTIYF	TGTGCCAGCACTCCGACCGGGGGGTGGGGGAACACCATATATTTT